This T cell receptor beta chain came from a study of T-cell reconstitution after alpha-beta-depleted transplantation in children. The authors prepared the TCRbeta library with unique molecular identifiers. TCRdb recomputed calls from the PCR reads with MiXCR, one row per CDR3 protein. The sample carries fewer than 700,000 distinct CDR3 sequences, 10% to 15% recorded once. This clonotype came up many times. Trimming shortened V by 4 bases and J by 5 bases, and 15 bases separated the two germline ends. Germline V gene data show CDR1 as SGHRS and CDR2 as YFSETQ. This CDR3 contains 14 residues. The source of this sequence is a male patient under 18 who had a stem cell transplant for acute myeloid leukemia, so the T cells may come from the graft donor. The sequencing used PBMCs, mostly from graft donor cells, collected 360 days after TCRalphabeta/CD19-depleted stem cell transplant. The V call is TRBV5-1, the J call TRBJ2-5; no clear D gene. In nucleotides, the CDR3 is TGCGCCAGCAGCCCGGATCCCGGGTCGGAGACCCAGTACTTC. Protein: CASSPDPGSETQYF.